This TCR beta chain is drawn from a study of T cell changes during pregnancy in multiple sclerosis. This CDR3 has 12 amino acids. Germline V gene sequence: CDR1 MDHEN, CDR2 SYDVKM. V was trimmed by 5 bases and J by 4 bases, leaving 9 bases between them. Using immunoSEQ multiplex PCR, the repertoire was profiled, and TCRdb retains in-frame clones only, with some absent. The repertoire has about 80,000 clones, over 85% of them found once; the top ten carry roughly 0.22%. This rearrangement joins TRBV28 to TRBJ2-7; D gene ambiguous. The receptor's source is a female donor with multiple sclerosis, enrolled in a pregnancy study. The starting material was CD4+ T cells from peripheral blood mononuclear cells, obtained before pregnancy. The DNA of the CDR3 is TGTGCCAGCAGTCGGGTGCTATACGAGCAGTACTTC. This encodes CASSRVLYEQYF.